This passage covers 15 T cell receptor beta chains from one sample sequenced in a study of shared clonotypes between healthy human individuals. The data were produced by immunoSEQ multiplex PCR, yet TCRdb's version contains in-frame clones alone and is incomplete. In the table there are about 1.5 million clones, approximately 98% of which are singletons. The sequenced sample consisted of naive CD4+ T cells sorted from blood. As for subset: CD45RA+ positively selected. The receptors derive from a man aged 30 to 45 in good health.

The V and J genes are TRBV5-5 and TRBJ2-4; D is ambiguous. V was clipped by 0 bases and J by 6 bases, with 4 bases between them. Per the germline V gene, CDR1 is SGHKS and CDR2 is YYEKEE (reference sequence). CDR3 length: 12 residues. CDR3 bases: TGTGCCAGCAGCTTGGGTGGAAACATTCAGTACTTC. Its protein product is CASSLGGNIQYF. The full variable domain, completed using reference TRBV5-5 and TRBJ2-4, is DAGVTQSPTHLIKTRGQQVTLRCSPISGHKSVSWYQQVLGQGPQFIFQYYEKEERGRGNFPDRFSARQFPNYSSELNVNALLLGDSALYLCASSLGGNIQYFGAGTRLSVL.

The chain is built from TRBV28 and TRBJ1-5; D perhaps matches TRBD1 (6 bases). The V end was cut by 6 bases, the J end by 7 bases, with 13 bases between. Germline loops: CDR1 MDHEN, CDR2 SYDVKM. The CDR3 has 13 residues. CDR3 in amino acids: CASRGAGSQPQHF. The CDR3 DNA follows: TGTGCCAGCAGGGGGGCAGGTTCCCAGCCCCAGCATTTT. The variable domain in full, completed from reference TRBV28 and TRBJ1-5, reads DVKVTQSSRYLVKRTGEKVFLECVQDMDHENMFWYRQDPGLGLRLIYFSYDVKMKEKGDIPEGYSVSREKKERFSLILESASTNQTSMYLCASRGAGSQPQHFGDGTRLSIL.

CDR3 sequence reads: CAWSVWEGTDTQYF. For the CDR3, the DNA is TGTGCCTGGAGTGTTTGGGAGGGCACAGATACGCAGTATTTT. V is TRBV30 and J is TRBJ2-3, with D possibly matching TRBD2 (6 bases). Germline-derived CDR1 and CDR2 are GTSNPN and SVGIG (reference sequence). The length of the CDR3 is 14 residues. Trimming left V 0 bases short and J 1 base short, with 8 bases between.

This chain uses TRBV30 with TRBJ2-5; D unresolved. Trimming removed 5 bases from V and 4 bases from J, with 11 bases in between. The germline V gene has CDR1 GTSNPN and CDR2 SVGIG (reference sequence). The CDR3 spans 12 residues. The CDR3 DNA sequence: TGTGCCTGGGGCGGTGTGGTAGAGACCCAGTACTTC. This codes for CAWGGVVETQYF.

The genes are TRBV11-3 and TRBJ1-4; D is ambiguous. With 4 bases removed from V and 8 bases from J, the gap between germline ends came to 11 bases. In germline, CDR1 is SGHNT, CDR2 YENEEA. The CDR3 spans 13 residues. The CDR3 nucleotides read TGTGCCAGCAGCTCCACGTTCGGGGAAAAACTGTTTTTT. Amino acid sequence: CASSSTFGEKLFF.

The J gene is TRBJ2-1, the V gene TRBV6-1, with unresolved D. The CDR3 is made up of 12 amino acids. V gave up 2 bases and J gave up 8 bases, with 7 bases separating them. CDR1 and CDR2 (germline): MNHNS, SASEGT. CDR3 coding DNA: TGTGCCAGCAGTGAATTTCAGTATGAGCAGTTCTTC. Translation: CASSEFQYEQFF.

The chain couples TRBV5-8 to TRBJ1-1, with TRBD1 as a possible D gene (5 bases). The CDR3 runs 15 residues. The germline CDR1 and CDR2 sequences are SGHTS and YDEGEE. V gave up 2 bases and J gave up 1 base, with 12 bases separating them. The chain's CDR3 is CASSFGGRSNTEAFF. The CDR3 nucleotides are TGTGCCAGCAGCTTCGGGGGACGGTCGAACACTGAAGCTTTCTTT.

The chain employs TRBV13 and TRBJ1-1; D gene ambiguous. CDR1 and CDR2 (germline): PRHDT, FYEKMQ (reference sequence). The V end lost 0 bases, the J end lost 3 bases, and 8 bases lay between the germline ends. The CDR3 runs 14 residues. DNA of the CDR3: TGTGCCAGCAGCTTAGGCCGGCGAGACACTGAAGCTTTCTTT. Translated, it gives CASSLGRRDTEAFF.

The chain combines TRBV5-4 with TRBJ2-1; D not resolved. Per the germline V gene, CDR1 is SGHNT and CDR2 is YYREEE (reference sequence). Trimming removed 0 bases from V and 5 bases from J, with 6 bases in between. CDR3 length equals 13 residues. The DNA for the CDR3 is TGTGCCAGCAGCTTGGGTCAGGACAATGAGCAGTTCTTC. Amino acid sequence: CASSLGQDNEQFF.

This chain uses TRBV5-4 with TRBJ2-2; 8 bases align to TRBD2. Germline CDR1 and CDR2: SGHNT and YYREEE (reference sequence). Trimming at V came to 4 bases and at J to 4 bases, leaving 6 bases not matched to a gene. The CDR3 consists of 15 residues. The CDR3 protein is CASSISGSITGELFF. CDR3 coding DNA: TGTGCCAGCAGCATAAGCGGGAGTATCACCGGGGAGCTGTTTTTT.

The rearrangement links TRBV5-1 to TRBJ2-2; D not certain. The length of the CDR3 is 16 residues. Trimming stripped 0 bases from V and 0 bases from J, with 9 bases between. Germline V CDR1 and CDR2: SGHRS, YFSETQ. CDR3 DNA sequence: TGCGCCAGCAGCTTGGCCACGGCCGCGAACACCGGGGAGCTGTTTTTT. Protein sequence: CASSLATAANTGELFF. The full variable domain, completed using reference TRBV5-1 and TRBJ2-2, is KAGVTQTPRYLIKTRGQQVTLSCSPISGHRSVSWYQQTPGQGLQFLFEYFSETQRNKGNFPGRFSGRQFSNSRSEMNVSTLELGDSALYLCASSLATAANTGELFFGEGSRLTVL.

The genes are TRBV9 and TRBJ2-3, with D perhaps TRBD2 (6 bases). The V gene's germline CDR1 is SGDLS and CDR2 YYNGEE. The ends were cut back, 1 base at V and 4 bases at J, with 22 bases in the middle. The CDR3 has 18 residues. The CDR3 sequence: CASSVSGSEPGKADTQYF. CDR3 DNA sequence: TGTGCCAGCAGCGTATCCGGGAGCGAACCCGGTAAGGCAGATACGCAGTATTTT. The full variable domain, in which reference TRBV9 and TRBJ2-3 provide the parts outside the CDR3, is DSGVTQTPKHLITATGQRVTLRCSPRSGDLSVYWYQQSLDQGLQFLIQYYNGEERAKGNILERFSAQQFPDLHSELNLSSLELGDSALYFCASSVSGSEPGKADTQYFGPGTRLTVL.

The chain is built from TRBV18 and TRBJ2-5, with TRBD1 matching over 7 bases. V was clipped by 4 bases and J by 1 base; unmatched bases: 6. This CDR3 is built from 15 residues. The germline CDR1 and CDR2 sequences are KGHSH and LQKENI. The chain's CDR3 is CASSLVRTGQETQYF. CDR3 DNA sequence: TGTGCCAGCTCACTAGTCCGGACAGGCCAAGAGACCCAGTACTTC.

The rearrangement joins TRBV27 to TRBJ1-2; tentative D call: TRBD1 (6 bases). CDR3 length equals 15 residues. Germline CDR1 MNHEY, CDR2 SMNVEV (reference sequence). The V and J ends lost 1 base and 2 bases respectively, with 11 bases between them. Written as DNA, the CDR3 is TGTGCCAGCAGTTTATATTCGGGGGCGAACTATGGCTACACCTTC. This gives the protein CASSLYSGANYGYTF.

This chain joins TRBV5-5 and TRBJ1-4; 10 nucleotides align to TRBD1. This CDR3 is 16 amino acids long. The V gene's germline CDR1 is SGHKS and CDR2 YYEKEE (reference sequence). V lost 0 bases, J lost 6 bases, and 5 bases stayed unmatched. The CDR3: CASSLDGTGVYEKLFF. CDR3 in DNA: TGTGCCAGCAGCTTGGACGGGACAGGGGTTTATGAAAAACTGTTTTTT.